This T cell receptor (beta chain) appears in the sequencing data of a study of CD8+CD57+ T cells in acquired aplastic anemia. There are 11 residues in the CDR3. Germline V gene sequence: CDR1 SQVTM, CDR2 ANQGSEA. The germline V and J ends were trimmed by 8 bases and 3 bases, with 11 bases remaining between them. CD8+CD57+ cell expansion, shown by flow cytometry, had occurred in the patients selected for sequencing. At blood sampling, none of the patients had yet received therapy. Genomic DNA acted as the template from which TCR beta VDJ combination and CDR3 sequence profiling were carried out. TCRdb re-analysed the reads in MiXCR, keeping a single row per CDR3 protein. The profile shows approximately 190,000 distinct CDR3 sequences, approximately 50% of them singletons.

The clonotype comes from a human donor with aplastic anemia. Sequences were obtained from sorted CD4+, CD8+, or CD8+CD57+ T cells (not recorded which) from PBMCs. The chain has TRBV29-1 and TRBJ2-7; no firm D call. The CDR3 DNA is TGCAGCCTCAGCTCTGGCTACGAGCAGTACTTC. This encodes CSLSSGYEQYF.